This T cell receptor (beta chain) was recovered during a study of blood T cell repertoires in COVID-19. Study as a whole: Acute and convalescent COVID-19 samples came from the United States, Italy and Spain.

The assay was immunoSEQ multiplex PCR, and TCRdb's table has in-frame clones only and misses some. The data hold about 59,000 clones, with over 75% observed a single time. This CDR3 has 17 amino acids. V lost 1 base, J lost 9 bases, and 18 bases stayed unmatched. The germline gives CDR1 MDHEN, CDR2 SYDVKM. The chain couples TRBV28 to TRBJ2-7; 7 bases map to TRBD1. Material: peripheral blood. This TCR was recovered from a human donor in a cohort sampled during active COVID-19. CDR3 DNA: TGTGCCAGCAGTTTATTTATCCCCCGACAGGGAGATGGGGGGCAGTACTTC. It translates to CASSLFIPRQGDGGQYF.